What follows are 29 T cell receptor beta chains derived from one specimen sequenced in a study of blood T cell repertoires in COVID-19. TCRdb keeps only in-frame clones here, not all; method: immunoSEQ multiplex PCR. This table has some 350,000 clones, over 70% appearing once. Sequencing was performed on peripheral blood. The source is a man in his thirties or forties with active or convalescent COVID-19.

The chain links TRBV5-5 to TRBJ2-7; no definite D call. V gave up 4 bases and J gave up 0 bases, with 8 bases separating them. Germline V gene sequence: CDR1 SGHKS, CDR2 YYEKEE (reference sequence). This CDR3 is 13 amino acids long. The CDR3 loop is CASSTPGSYEQYF. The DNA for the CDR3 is TGTGCCAGCAGCACTCCAGGCTCCTACGAGCAGTACTTC.

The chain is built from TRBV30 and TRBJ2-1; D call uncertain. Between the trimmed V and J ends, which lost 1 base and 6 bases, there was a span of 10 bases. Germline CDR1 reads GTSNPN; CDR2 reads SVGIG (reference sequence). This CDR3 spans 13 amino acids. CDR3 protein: CAWSAEPVNEQFF. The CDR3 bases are TGTGCCTGGAGTGCCGAGCCGGTCAATGAGCAGTTCTTC.

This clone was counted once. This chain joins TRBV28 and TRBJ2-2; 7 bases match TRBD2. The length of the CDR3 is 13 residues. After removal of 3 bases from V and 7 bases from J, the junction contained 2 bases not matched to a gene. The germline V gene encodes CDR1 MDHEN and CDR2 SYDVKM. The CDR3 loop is CASSFGEGGELFF. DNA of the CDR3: TGTGCCAGCAGTTTTGGGGAGGGCGGGGAGCTGTTTTTT.

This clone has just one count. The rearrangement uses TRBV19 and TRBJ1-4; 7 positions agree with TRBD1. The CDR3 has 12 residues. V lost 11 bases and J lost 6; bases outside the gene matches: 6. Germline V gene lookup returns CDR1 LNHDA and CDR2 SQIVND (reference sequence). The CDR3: CAGRDRDEKLFF. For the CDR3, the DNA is TGTGCCGGAAGGGACAGAGATGAAAAACTGTTTTTT.

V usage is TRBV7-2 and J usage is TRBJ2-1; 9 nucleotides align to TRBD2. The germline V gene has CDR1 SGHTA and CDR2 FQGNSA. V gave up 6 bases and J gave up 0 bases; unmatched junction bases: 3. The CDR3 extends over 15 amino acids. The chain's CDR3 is CASRDSGGSYNEQFF. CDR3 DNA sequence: TGTGCCAGCAGGGATAGCGGGGGCTCCTACAATGAGCAGTTCTTC.

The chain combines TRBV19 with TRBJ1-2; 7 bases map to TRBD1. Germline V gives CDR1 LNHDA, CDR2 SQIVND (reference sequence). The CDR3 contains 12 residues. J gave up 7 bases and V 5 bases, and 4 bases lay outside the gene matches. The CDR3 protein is CASSPYRGGYTF. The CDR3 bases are TGTGCCAGTAGTCCCTACAGGGGTGGCTACACCTTC. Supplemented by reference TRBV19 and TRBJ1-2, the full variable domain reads DGGITQSPKYLFRKEGQNVTLSCEQNLNHDAMYWYRQDPGQGLRLIYYSQIVNDFQKGDIAEGYSVSREKKESFPLTVTSAQKNPTAFYLCASSPYRGGYTFGSGTRLTVV.

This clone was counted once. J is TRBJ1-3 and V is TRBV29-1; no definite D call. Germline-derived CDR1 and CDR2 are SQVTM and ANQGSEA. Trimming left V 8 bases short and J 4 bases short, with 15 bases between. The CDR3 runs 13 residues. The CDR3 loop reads CSTPGSEGNTIYF. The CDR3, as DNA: TGCAGCACCCCAGGTTCCGAGGGAAACACCATATATTTT.

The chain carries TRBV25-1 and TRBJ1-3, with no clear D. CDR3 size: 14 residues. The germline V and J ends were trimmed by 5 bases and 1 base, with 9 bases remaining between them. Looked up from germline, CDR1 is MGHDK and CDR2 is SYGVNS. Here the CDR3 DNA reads TGTGCCAGCAGTCCGTCCCAGTCTGGAAACACCATATATTTT. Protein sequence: CASSPSQSGNTIYF.

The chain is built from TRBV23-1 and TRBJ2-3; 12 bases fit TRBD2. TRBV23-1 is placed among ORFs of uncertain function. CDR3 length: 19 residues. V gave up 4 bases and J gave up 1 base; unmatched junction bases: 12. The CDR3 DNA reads TGCGCCAGCAGTCCTGGCGGGCTAGCGGGAGGGCCGGGCACAGATACGCAGTATTTT. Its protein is CASSPGGLAGGPGTDTQYF.

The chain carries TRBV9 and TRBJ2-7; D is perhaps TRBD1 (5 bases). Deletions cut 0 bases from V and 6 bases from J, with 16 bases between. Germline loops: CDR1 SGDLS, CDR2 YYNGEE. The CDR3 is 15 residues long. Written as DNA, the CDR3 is TGTGCCAGCAGCGTAGGGGGCCGCCAGGCCGGCGAGCAGTACTTC. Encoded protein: CASSVGGRQAGEQYF.

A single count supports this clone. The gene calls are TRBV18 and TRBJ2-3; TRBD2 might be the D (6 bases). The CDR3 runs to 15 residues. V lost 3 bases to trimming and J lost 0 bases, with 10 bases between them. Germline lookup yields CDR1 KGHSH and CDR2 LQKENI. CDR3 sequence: CASSPWLASTDTQYF. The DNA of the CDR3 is TGTGCCAGCTCACCGTGGCTAGCGAGCACAGATACGCAGTATTTT. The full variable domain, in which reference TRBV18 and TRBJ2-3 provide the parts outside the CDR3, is NAGVMQNPRHLVRRRGQEARLRCSPMKGHSHVYWYRQLPEEGLKFMVYLQKENIIDESGMPKERFSAEFPKEGPSILRIQQVVRGDSAAYFCASSPWLASTDTQYFGPGTRLTVL.

The chain's CDR3 is CASSQPGTGIPGELFF. CDR3 in DNA: TGCGCCAGCAGCCAACCCGGGACAGGGATACCCGGGGAGCTGTTTTTT. V gene TRBV4-1 combines with J gene TRBJ2-2; 9 bases agree with TRBD1. The CDR3 totals 16 residues. The V gene end was trimmed by 2 bases and the J gene end by 6 bases; junction bases not matched to a gene: 7. Germline CDR1 and CDR2: MGHRA and YSYEKL.

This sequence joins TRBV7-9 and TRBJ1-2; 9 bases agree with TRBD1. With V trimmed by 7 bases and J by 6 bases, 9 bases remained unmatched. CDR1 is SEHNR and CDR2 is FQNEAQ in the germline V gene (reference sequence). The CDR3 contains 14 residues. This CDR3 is CASIPVGTGNGYTF. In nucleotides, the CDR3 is TGTGCCAGCATCCCAGTTGGGACAGGGAATGGCTACACCTTC.

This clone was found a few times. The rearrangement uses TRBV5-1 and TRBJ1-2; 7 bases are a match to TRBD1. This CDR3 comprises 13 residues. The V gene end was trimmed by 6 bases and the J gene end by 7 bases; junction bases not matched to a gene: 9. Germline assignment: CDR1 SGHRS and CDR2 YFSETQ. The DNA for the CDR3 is TGCGCCAGCACCTTTTTACAGGGGAGTGGCTACACCTTC. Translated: CASTFLQGSGYTF.

The CDR3 sequence is CASSTRQGFGGELFF. For the CDR3, the DNA is TGTGCCAGCAGTACGCGACAGGGGTTTGGCGGGGAGCTGTTTTTT. J is TRBJ2-2 and V is TRBV6-5; 8 bases are a match to TRBD1. The J segment lost 7 bases and the V segment lost 5 bases, leaving 9 bases of the junction unmatched. CDR1 is MNHEY and CDR2 is SVGAGI in the germline V gene. CDR3 length: 15 amino acids.

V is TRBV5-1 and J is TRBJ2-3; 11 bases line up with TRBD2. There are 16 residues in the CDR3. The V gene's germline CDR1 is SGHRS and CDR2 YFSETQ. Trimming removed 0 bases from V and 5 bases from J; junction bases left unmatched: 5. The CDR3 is CASSLGTSGSLDTQYF. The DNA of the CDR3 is TGCGCCAGCAGCTTGGGTACTAGCGGGAGCTTAGATACGCAGTATTTT.

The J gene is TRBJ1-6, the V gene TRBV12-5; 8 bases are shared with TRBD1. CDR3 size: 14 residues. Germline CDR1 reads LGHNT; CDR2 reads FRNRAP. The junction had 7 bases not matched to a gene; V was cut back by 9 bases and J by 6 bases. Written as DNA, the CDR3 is TGTGCTAGCACTCGACAGGGGCTTAATTCACCCCTCCACTTT. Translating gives CASTRQGLNSPLHF.

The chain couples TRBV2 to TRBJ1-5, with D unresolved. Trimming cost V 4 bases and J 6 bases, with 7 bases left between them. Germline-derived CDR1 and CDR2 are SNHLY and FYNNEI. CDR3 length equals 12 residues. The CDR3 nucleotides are TGTGCCAGCAGTGGACTAGGTCAGCCCCAGCATTTT. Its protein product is CASSGLGQPQHF.

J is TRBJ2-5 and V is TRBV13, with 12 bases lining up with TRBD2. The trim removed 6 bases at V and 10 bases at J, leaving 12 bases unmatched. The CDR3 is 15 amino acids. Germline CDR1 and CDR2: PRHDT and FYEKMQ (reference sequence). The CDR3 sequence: CASRTSGGPLSGQYF. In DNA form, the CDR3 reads TGTGCCAGCAGAACTAGCGGGGGGCCCTTGAGTGGCCAGTACTTC.

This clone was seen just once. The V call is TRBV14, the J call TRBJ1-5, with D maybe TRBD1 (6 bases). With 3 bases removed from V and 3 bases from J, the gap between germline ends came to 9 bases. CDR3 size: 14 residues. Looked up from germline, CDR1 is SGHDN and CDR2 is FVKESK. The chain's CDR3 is CASSQGHPNQPQHF. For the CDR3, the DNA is TGTGCCAGCAGCCAGGGACACCCCAATCAGCCCCAGCATTTT.

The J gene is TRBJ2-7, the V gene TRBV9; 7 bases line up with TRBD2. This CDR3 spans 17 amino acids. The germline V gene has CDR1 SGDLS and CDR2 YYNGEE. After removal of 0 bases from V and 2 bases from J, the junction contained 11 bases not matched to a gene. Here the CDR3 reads CASSVAAQSGGPYEQYF. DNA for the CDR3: TGTGCCAGCAGCGTAGCGGCCCAATCGGGGGGACCCTACGAGCAGTACTTC. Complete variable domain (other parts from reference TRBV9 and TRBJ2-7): DSGVTQTPKHLITATGQRVTLRCSPRSGDLSVYWYQQSLDQGLQFLIQYYNGEERAKGNILERFSAQQFPDLHSELNLSSLELGDSALYFCASSVAAQSGGPYEQYFGPGTRLTVT.

This CDR3 is CAISGGSGSGEFVHGNTIYF. The CDR3 nucleotides read TGTGCCATCAGTGGGGGTTCGGGGAGCGGGGAATTCGTTCACGGAAACACCATATATTTT. The rearrangement links TRBV10-3 to TRBJ1-3; D gene uncertain. The CDR3 extends over 20 amino acids. Germline V lookup: CDR1 ENHRY, CDR2 SYGVKD. The ends were cut back, 4 bases at V and 4 bases at J, with 29 bases in the middle.

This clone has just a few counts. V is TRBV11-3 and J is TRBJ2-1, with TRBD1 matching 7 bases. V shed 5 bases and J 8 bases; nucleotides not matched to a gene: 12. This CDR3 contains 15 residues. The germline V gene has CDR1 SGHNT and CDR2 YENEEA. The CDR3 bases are TGTGCCAGCAGCCGCCGACAGGGCTTTACGGATGAGCAGTTCTTC. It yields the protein CASSRRQGFTDEQFF.

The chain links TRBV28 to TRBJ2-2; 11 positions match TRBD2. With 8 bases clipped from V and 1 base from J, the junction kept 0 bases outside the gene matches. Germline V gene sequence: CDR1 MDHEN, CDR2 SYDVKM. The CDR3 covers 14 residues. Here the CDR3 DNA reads TGTGCCAGCGGGACTAGCGGGAACACCGGGGAGCTGTTTTTT. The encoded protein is CASGTSGNTGELFF.

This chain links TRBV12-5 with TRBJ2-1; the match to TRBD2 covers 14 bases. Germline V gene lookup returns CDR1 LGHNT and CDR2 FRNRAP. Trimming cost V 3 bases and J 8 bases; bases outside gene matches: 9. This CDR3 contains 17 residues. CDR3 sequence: CASGFRRLAGGLDEQFF. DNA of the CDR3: TGTGCTAGTGGTTTCAGAAGACTAGCGGGAGGGCTAGATGAGCAGTTCTTC.

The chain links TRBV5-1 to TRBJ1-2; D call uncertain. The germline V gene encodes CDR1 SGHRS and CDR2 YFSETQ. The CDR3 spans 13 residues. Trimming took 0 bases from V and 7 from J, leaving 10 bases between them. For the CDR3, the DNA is TGCGCCAGCAGCTTGGAACAGTCCCTTGGCTACACCTTC. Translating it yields CASSLEQSLGYTF.

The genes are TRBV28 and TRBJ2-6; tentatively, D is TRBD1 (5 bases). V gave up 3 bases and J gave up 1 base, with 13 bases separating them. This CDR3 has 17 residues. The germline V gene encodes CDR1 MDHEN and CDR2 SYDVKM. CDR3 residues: CASSFLSDSSGANVLTF. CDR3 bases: TGTGCCAGCAGTTTCTTATCTGACAGTTCTGGGGCCAACGTCCTGACTTTC.

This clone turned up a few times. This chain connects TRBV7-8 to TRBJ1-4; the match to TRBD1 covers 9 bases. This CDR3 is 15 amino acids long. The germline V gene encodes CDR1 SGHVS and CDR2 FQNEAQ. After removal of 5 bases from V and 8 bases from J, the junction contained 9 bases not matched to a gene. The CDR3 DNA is TGTGCCAGCAGCCGCGGGGACAGGGTATGGGAAAAACTGTTTTTT. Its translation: CASSRGDRVWEKLFF. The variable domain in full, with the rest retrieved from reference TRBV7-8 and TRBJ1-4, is GAGVSQSPRYKVAKRGQDVALRCDPISGHVSLFWYQQALGQGPEFLTYFQNEAQLDKSGLPSDRFFAERPEGSVSTLKIQRTQQEDSAVYLCASSRGDRVWEKLFFGSGTQLSVL.

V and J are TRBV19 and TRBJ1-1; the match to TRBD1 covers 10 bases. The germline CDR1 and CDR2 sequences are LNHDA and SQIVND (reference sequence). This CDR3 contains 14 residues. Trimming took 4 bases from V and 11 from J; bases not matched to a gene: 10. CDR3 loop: CASSTRDRGVFAFF. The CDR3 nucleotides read TGTGCCAGTAGTACCCGGGACAGGGGTGTTTTTGCTTTCTTT.